This T cell receptor beta chain was captured by sequencing in a study of blood T cell repertoires in COVID-19. Germline CDR1 reads SGHTS; CDR2 reads YDEGEE. Trimming left V 4 bases short and J 4 bases short, with 9 bases between. This CDR3 contains 12 residues. Profiling relied on immunoSEQ multiplex PCR, and the TCRdb table lists in-frame clones only, not all of them. The sample lists about 360,000 clones, around 86% occurring once. The V gene is TRBV5-8, the J gene TRBJ2-7, with a tentative D call TRBD2 (6 bases). Sequencing used peripheral blood. This clonotype was sampled from a human donor in a cohort sampled during active COVID-19. CDR3 sequence reads: CASSPAGYEQYF. CDR3 bases: TGTGCCAGCAGCCCGGCGGGATACGAGCAGTACTTC.